The present T cell receptor beta chain was sequenced within a study of control samples from healthy donors and cancer patients. Data came from immunoSEQ multiplex PCR; TCRdb stores just in-frame clones and leaves some out. Of some 140,000 clones listed, 88% are singletons. This CDR3 is built from 14 residues. Deletions cut 4 bases from V and 0 bases from J, with 9 bases between. Germline CDR1 is MNHEY and CDR2 is SVGAGI. J is TRBJ1-2 and V is TRBV6-5; no definite D call. The sample taken for sequencing was blood. The receptor was isolated from a woman in her 30s in good health. CDR3 protein: CASSLVRTNYGYTF. CDR3 sequence (DNA): TGTGCCAGCAGTTTAGTGCGGACTAACTATGGCTACACCTTC.